These 14 T cell receptor beta chains were all obtained from the same sample, sequenced in a study of OX40 agonist ivuxolimab in advanced cancers. The method was immunoSEQ multiplex PCR; TCRdb's version includes in-frame clones alone and lacks a portion of them. The top ten hold roughly 5% of the sample, which has approximately 70,000 clones, roughly nine tenths seen once. Sequenced here: CD4+ or CD8+ T cells sorted from blood, sampled in a trial of the OX40 agonist ivuxolimab. All receptors come from an adult with an advanced solid tumor such as melanoma, head and neck, liver or kidney cancer.

This chain joins TRBV18 and TRBJ2-5, with D perhaps TRBD1 or TRBD2 (5 bases each). V was pared by 3 bases and J by 5 bases, with 16 bases between. Germline CDR1 and CDR2: KGHSH and LQKENI. The CDR3 loop spans 15 amino acids. Here the CDR3 reads CASSPGLLDTETQYF. Here the CDR3 DNA reads TGTGCCAGCTCACCCGGACTTTTGGACACGGAGACCCAGTACTTC.

This clone was counted only a few times. V usage is TRBV7-8 and J usage is TRBJ2-5, with TRBD2 as a possible D gene (5 bases). Trimming left V 5 bases short and J 0 bases short, with 7 bases between. Per germline, CDR1 SGHVS and CDR2 FQNEAQ. This CDR3 is 13 amino acids long. The CDR3 coding sequence is TGTGCCAGCAGCCCGAGGGACCAAGAGACCCAGTACTTC. The encoded protein is CASSPRDQETQYF.

The J gene is TRBJ2-3, the V gene TRBV4-3; TRBD2 aligns across 11 bases. CDR3 size: 15 residues. V shed 4 bases, J shed 5 bases, and the junction held 5 bases outside the gene matches. Germline V gene sequence: CDR1 LGHNA, CDR2 YSLEER. The CDR3 nucleotides read TGCGCCAGCAGCCGGGGCGGACTAGCGGGAGATACGCAGTATTTT. Its protein is CASSRGGLAGDTQYF.

V gene TRBV5-1 combines with J gene TRBJ2-7; perhaps TRBD2 as D (6 bases). Germline V gene sequence: CDR1 SGHRS, CDR2 YFSETQ. This CDR3 region has 15 residues. With 2 bases removed from V and 7 bases from J, the gap between germline ends came to 19 bases. The CDR3 DNA is TGCGCCAGCAGCTTTCAGCGGGCCATGGTCACGGAGCAGTACTTC. This gives the protein CASSFQRAMVTEQYF.

The chain joins TRBV7-3 to TRBJ2-2; no definite D call. Germline assignment: CDR1 SGHTA and CDR2 FQGTGA. This CDR3 has 14 residues. Trimming shortened V by 2 bases and J by 4 bases, and 8 bases separated the two germline ends. The chain's CDR3 is CASSLVGRTGELFF. The DNA for the CDR3 is TGTGCCAGCAGCTTAGTCGGCCGCACCGGGGAGCTGTTTTTT.

V is TRBV2 and J is TRBJ2-1; possible D gene TRBD1, 6 bases. The length of the CDR3 is 14 residues. The V end lost 6 bases, the J end lost 4 bases, and 13 bases lay between the germline ends. The V gene's germline CDR1 is SNHLY and CDR2 FYNNEI. DNA of the CDR3: TGTGCCAGCAGGCTGAGGGGGTTTTACAATGAGCAGTTCTTC. This codes for CASRLRGFYNEQFF.

V gene TRBV6-1 combines with J gene TRBJ2-4; a possible D gene is TRBD2 (5 bases). V lost 1 base and J lost 2, with 18 bases in between. In germline, CDR1 is MNHNS, CDR2 SASEGT. The CDR3 totals 18 residues. CDR3 sequence (DNA): TGTGCCAGCAGTGAAGATCCGGACGGGGTGGGGACCAAAAACATTCAGTACTTC. Translation gives CASSEDPDGVGTKNIQYF.

The chain is built from TRBV5-1 and TRBJ2-2; D not resolved. Deletions cut 0 bases from V and 1 base from J, with 10 bases between. The CDR3 totals 16 residues. CDR1 is SGHRS and CDR2 is YFSETQ in the germline V gene. The CDR3: CASSLEPGMNTGELFF. DNA for the CDR3: TGCGCCAGCAGCTTGGAGCCCGGCATGAACACCGGGGAGCTGTTTTTT.

The chain joins TRBV5-8 to TRBJ2-3; D not resolved. The germline V and J ends were trimmed by 2 bases and 2 bases, with 9 bases remaining between them. The CDR3 runs to 14 residues. Germline assignment: CDR1 SGHTS and CDR2 YDEGEE. The CDR3 coding sequence is TGTGCCAGCAGCTTCCGTTCTCACACAGATACGCAGTATTTT. It is translated as CASSFRSHTDTQYF.

J is TRBJ2-5 and V is TRBV6-6; a possible D gene is TRBD2 (6 bases). V gave up 5 bases and J gave up 4 bases, with 14 bases separating them. CDR3 length: 14 amino acids. Germline CDR1 is MNHNY and CDR2 is SVGAGI (reference sequence). Here the CDR3 DNA reads TGTGCCAGCAGTACCCGACTAGTAGTAGAGACCCAGTACTTC. It encodes CASSTRLVVETQYF.

The gene calls are TRBV4-3 and TRBJ2-3, with D possibly being TRBD2 (6 bases). Trimming took off 0 bases at V and 9 bases at J, with 10 bases between the two ends. Per the germline V gene, CDR1 is LGHNA and CDR2 is YSLEER. This CDR3 spans 13 amino acids. CDR3 DNA: TGCGCCAGCAGCCAAGAGAGGGGAGGAACGCAGTATTTT. Translated, it gives CASSQERGGTQYF.

In its sample, this clone was seen once. The chain combines TRBV5-1 with TRBJ1-2, with 7 nucleotides matching TRBD1. The length of the CDR3 is 13 residues. J was trimmed by 5 bases and V by 2 bases; bases with no gene match: 3. Germline-derived CDR1 and CDR2 are SGHRS and YFSETQ. The CDR3 bases are TGCGCCAGCAGCTTTAAGGGGGCTTATGGCTACACCTTC. It codes for CASSFKGAYGYTF.

The chain couples TRBV5-1 to TRBJ2-1; 12 bases are shared with TRBD2. The CDR3 has 16 residues. V shed 4 bases, J shed 7 bases, and the junction held 9 bases outside the gene matches. Germline lookup yields CDR1 SGHRS and CDR2 YFSETQ. For the CDR3, the DNA is TGCGCCAGCAGCCCCCTCCCTAGCGGGAGGGTGAATGAGCAGTTCTTC. Translating it yields CASSPLPSGRVNEQFF.

The V gene is TRBV6-5, the J gene TRBJ1-6; D remains unclear. The ends were cut back, 2 bases at V and 7 bases at J, with 3 bases in the middle. This CDR3 is 12 amino acids long. The germline CDR1 and CDR2 sequences are MNHEY and SVGAGI. CDR3 nucleotides: TGTGCCAGCAGTTACAGGAATTCACCCCTCCACTTT. Translation gives CASSYRNSPLHF.